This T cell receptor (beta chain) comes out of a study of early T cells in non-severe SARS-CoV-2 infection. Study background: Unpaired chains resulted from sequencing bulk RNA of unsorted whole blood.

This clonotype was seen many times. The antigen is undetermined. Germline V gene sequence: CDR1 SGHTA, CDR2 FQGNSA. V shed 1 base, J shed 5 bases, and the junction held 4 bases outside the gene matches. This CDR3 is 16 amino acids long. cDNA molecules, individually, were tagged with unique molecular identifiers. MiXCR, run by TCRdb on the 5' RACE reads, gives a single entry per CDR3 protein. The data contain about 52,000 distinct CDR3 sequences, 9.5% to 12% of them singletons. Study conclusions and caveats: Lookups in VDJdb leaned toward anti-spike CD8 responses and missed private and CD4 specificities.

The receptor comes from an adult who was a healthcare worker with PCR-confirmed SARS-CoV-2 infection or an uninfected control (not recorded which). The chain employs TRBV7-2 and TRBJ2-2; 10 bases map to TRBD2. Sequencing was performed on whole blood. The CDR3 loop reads CASSLDSGGATGELFF. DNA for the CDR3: TGTGCCAGCAGCTTAGACAGCGGGGGGGCAACCGGGGAGCTGTTTTTT.